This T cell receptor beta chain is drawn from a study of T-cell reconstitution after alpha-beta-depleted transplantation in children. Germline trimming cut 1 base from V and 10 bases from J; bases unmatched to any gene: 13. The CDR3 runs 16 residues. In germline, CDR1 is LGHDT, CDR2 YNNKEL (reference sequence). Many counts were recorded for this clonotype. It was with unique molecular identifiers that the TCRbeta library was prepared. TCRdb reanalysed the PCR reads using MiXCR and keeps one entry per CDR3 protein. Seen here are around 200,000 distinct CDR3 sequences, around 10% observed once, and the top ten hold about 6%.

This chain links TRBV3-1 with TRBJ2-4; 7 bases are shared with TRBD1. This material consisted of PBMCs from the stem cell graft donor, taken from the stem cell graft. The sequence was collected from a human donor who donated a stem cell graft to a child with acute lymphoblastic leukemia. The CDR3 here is CASSQVPRGRKGIQYF. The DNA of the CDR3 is TGTGCCAGCAGCCAAGTACCTAGGGGGCGAAAAGGGATTCAGTACTTC.